Below are 4 T cell receptor beta chains sequenced from a single sample in a study of T cell clonality in common variable immunodeficiency. TCRdb's table, derived via immunoSEQ multiplex PCR, lists solely in-frame clones and lacks some. The sample yields tens of thousands of clones, without any singletons. Material for sequencing was peripheral blood mononuclear cells. These receptors all come from a person between 18 and 75 years old in good health.

This clone was observed at least ten times. The read gets to within 3 residues of the CDR3 end, and the germline J gene fills in the rest. The gene calls are TRBV19 and TRBJ2-3; D ambiguous. V shed 6 bases and J shed 2 bases, with 12 bases lying between them. In germline, CDR1 is LNHDA, CDR2 SQIVND (reference sequence). This CDR3 has 14 amino acids. This CDR3 reads CASRYREATDTQYF. The DNA read from the CDR3 is TGTGCCAGTAGGTACAGAGAAGCCACAGATACG.

This clone has a count of ten or more. Sequencing ends 3 residues short of the CDR3 end; the germline J gene provides the rest. The rearrangement joins TRBV28 to TRBJ1-3; D is unclear. This CDR3 is built from 16 residues. Trimming removed 7 bases at V and 0 bases at J, with 16 bases between. Germline V lookup: CDR1 MDHEN, CDR2 SYDVKM. CDR3 amino acids: CASNKLVAGSGNTIYF. The part of the CDR3 DNA that was read is TGTGCCAGCAACAAATTGGTGGCAGGCTCTGGAAACACC.

This clone was recorded at least ten times. From the germline J gene comes the end of the CDR3, since the read stops 3 residues before it. The chain combines TRBV3-1 (or the pseudogene TRBV3-2) with TRBJ2-7; 7 bases are a match to TRBD1. The CDR3 spans 16 residues. V shed 4 bases, J shed 2 bases, and the junction held 11 bases outside the gene matches. CDR1 is LGHDT and CDR2 is YNNKEL in the germline V gene (reference sequence). Partial CDR3 DNA: TGTGCCAGCAGCCGCACTTCGGGACAGAAGGCCTACGAG. This encodes CASSRTSGQKAYE. The full CDR3 sequence reads CASSRTSGQKAYEQYF.

This clone has at least ten counts. The CDR3 end falls 3 residues outside the read, so it is completed with the germline J gene. V gene TRBV20-1 combines with J gene TRBJ2-7; no reliable D call. Germline V gene sequence: CDR1 DFQATT, CDR2 SNEGSKA (reference sequence). The CDR3 is made up of 15 amino acids. Trimming shortened V by 0 bases and J by 0 bases, and 12 bases separated the two germline ends. Incomplete CDR3 DNA: TGCAGTGCTAGAGATACAGCTTTAAGCTCCTACGAG. Translated, it gives CSARDTALSSYE. In full, the CDR3 is CSARDTALSSYEQYF.